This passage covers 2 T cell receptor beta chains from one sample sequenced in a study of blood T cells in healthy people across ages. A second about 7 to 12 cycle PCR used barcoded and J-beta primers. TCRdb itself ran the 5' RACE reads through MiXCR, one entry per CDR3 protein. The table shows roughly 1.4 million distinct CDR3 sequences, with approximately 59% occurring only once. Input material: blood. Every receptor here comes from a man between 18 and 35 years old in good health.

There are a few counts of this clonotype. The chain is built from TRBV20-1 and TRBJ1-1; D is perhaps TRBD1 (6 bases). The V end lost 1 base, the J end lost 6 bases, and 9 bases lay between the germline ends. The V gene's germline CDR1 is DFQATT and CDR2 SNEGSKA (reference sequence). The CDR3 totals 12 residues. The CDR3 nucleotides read TGCAGTGCTAGAGGGGGGGCGCCTGAAGCTTTCTTT. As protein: CSARGGAPEAFF.

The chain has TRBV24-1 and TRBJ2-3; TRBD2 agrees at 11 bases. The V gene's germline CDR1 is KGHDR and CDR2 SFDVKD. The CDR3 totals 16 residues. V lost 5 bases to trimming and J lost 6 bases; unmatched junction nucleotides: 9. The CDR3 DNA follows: TGTGCCACCAGTGCCCTAGCGGGGGGTTCTTCCGATACGCAGTATTTT. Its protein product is CATSALAGGSSDTQYF.